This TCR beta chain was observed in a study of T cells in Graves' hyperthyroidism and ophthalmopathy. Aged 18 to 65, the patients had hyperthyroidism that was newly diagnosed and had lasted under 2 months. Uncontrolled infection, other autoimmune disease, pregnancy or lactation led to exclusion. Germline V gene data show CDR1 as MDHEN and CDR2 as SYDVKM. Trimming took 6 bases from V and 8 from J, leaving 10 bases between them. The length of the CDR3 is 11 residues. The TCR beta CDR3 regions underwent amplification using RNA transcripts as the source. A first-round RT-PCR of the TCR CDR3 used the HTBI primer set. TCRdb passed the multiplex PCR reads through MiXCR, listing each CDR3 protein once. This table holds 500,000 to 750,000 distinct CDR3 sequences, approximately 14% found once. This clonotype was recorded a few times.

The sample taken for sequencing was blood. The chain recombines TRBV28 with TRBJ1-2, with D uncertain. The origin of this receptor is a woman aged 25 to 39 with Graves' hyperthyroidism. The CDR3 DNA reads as TGTGCCAGCAGCTCCTACGGAGGCTACACCTTC. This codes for CASSSYGGYTF.